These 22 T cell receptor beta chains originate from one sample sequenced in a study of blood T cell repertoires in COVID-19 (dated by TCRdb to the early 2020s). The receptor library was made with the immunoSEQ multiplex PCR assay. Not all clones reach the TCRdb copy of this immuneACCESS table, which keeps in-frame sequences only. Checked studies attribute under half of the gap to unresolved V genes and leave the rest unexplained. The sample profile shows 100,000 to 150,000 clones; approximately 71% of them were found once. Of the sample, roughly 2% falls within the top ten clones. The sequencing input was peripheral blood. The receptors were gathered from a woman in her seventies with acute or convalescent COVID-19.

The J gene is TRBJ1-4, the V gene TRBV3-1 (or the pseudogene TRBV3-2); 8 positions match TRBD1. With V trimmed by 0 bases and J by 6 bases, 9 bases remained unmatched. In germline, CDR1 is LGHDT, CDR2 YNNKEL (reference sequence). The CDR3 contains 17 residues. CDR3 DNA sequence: TGTGCCAGCAGCCAAGATCTTAGGTACAGGGGGGATGAAAAACTGTTTTTT. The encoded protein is CASSQDLRYRGDEKLFF.

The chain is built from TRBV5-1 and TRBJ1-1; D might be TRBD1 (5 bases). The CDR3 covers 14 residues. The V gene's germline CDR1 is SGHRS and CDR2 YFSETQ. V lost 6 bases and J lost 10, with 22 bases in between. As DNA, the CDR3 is TGCGCCAGCAAGACAGATGGGGGGAAAGGGGTAGCTTTCTTT. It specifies CASKTDGGKGVAFF.

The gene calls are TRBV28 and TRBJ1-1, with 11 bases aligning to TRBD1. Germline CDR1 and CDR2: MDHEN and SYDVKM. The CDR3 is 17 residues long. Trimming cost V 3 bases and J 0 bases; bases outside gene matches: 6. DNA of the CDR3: TGTGCCAGCAGTTTTTTCCCGGGACAGGGGGTGAACACTGAAGCTTTCTTT. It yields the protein CASSFFPGQGVNTEAFF. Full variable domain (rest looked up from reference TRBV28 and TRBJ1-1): DVKVTQSSRYLVKRTGEKVFLECVQDMDHENMFWYRQDPGLGLRLIYFSYDVKMKEKGDIPEGYSVSREKKERFSLILESASTNQTSMYLCASSFFPGQGVNTEAFFGQGTRLTVV.

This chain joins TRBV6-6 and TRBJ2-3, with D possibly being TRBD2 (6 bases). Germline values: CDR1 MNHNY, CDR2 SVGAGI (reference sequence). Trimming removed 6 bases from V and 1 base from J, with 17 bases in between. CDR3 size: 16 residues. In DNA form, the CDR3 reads TGTGCCAGCAGCCCCGGGCTAGCGAGGGGCACAGATACGCAGTATTTT. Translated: CASSPGLARGTDTQYF.

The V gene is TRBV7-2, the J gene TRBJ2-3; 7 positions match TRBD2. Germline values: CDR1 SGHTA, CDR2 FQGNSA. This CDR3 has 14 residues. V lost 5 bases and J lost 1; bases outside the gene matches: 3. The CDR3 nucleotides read TGTGCCAGCAGCCCGAGCGGGGGCACAGATACGCAGTATTTT. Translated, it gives CASSPSGGTDTQYF. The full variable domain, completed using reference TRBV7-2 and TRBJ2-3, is GAGVSQSPSNKVTEKGKDVELRCDPISGHTALYWYRQSLGQGLEFLIYFQGNSAPDKSGLPSDRFSAERTGGSVSTLTIQRTQQEDSAVYLCASSPSGGTDTQYFGPGTRLTVL.

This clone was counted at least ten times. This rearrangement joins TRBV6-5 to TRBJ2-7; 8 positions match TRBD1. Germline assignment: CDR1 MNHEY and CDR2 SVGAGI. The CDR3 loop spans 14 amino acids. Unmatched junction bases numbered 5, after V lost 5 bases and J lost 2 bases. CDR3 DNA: TGTGCCAGCAGTATAGACAGGGGACCCTACGAGCAGTACTTC. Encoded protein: CASSIDRGPYEQYF.

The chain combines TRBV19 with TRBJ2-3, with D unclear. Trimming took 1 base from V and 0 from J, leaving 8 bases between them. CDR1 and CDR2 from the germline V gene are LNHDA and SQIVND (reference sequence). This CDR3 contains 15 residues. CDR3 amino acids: CASSIGWRSTDTQYF. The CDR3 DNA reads TGTGCCAGTAGTATAGGATGGAGAAGCACAGATACGCAGTATTTT.

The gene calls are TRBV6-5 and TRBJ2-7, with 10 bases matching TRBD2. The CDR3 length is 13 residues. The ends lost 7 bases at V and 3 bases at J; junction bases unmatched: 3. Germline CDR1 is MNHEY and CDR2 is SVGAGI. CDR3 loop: CASKLAGNYEQYF. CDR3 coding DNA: TGTGCCAGCAAACTAGCGGGGAACTACGAGCAGTACTTC.

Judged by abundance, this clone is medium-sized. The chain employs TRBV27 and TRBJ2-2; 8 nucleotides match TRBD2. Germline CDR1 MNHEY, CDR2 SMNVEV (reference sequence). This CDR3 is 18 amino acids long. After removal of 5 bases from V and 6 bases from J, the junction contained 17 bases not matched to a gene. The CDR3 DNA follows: TGTGCCAGCAGTATCACCCACCGGGGGGGCTCACCGTCCGGGGAGCTGTTTTTT. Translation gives CASSITHRGGSPSGELFF.

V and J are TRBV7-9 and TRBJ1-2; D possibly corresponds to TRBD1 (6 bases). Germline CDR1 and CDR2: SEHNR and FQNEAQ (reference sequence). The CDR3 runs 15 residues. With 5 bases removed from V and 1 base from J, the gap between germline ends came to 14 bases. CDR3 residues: CASSARQAFNYGYTF. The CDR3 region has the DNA TGTGCCAGCAGCGCCCGACAGGCCTTTAACTATGGCTACACCTTC.

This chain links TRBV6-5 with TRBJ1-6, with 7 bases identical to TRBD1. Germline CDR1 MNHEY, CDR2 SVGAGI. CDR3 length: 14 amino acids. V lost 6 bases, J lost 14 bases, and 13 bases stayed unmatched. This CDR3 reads CASRRSGGLITLHF. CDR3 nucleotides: TGTGCCAGCAGACGGTCAGGGGGGTTAATAACCCTCCACTTT.

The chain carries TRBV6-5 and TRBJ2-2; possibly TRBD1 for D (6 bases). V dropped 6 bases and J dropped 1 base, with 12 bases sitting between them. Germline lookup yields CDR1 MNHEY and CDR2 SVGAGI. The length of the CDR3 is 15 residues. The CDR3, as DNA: TGTGCCAGCAGCTTCGAGACAGGGAACACCGGGGAGCTGTTTTTT. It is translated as CASSFETGNTGELFF.

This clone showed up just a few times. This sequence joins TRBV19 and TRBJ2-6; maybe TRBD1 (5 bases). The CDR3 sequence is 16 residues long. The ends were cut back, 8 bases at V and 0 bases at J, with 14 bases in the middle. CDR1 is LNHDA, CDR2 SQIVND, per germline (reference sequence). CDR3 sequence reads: CASRDSESSGANVLTF. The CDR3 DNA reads TGTGCCAGTCGAGACAGCGAGAGCTCTGGGGCCAACGTCCTGACTTTC.

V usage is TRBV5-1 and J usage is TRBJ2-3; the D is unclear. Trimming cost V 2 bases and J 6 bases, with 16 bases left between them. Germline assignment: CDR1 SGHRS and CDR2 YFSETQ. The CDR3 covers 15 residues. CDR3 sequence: CASSFLTTEPDTQYF. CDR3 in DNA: TGCGCCAGCAGCTTCCTTACCACAGAGCCGGATACGCAGTATTTT.

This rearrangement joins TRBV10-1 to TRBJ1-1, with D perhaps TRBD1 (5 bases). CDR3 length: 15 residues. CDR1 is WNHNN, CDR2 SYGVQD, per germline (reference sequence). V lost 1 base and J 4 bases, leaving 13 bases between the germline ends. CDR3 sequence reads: CASSEFLQVVTEAFF. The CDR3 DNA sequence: TGCGCCAGCAGTGAGTTCCTACAGGTAGTCACTGAAGCTTTCTTT.

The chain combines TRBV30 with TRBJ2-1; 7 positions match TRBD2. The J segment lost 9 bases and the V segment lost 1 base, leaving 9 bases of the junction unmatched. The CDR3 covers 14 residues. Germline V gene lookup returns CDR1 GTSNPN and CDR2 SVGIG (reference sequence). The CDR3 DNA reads TGTGCCTGGAGTGAAGGCCTAGCGGTGGCTGAGCAGTTCTTC. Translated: CAWSEGLAVAEQFF.

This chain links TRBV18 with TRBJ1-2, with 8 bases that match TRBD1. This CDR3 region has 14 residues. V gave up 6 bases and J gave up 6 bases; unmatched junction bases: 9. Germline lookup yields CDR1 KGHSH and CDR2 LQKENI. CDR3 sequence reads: CASSPRTGRDGYTF. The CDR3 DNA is TGTGCCAGCTCCCCAAGGACAGGGAGGGATGGCTACACCTTC. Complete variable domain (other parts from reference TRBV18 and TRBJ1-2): NAGVMQNPRHLVRRRGQEARLRCSPMKGHSHVYWYRQLPEEGLKFMVYLQKENIIDESGMPKERFSAEFPKEGPSILRIQQVVRGDSAAYFCASSPRTGRDGYTFGSGTRLTVV.

The CDR3 protein is CASSTAGQPQHF. Written as DNA, the CDR3 is TGTGCCAGCAGCACCGCGGGGCAGCCCCAGCATTTT. The rearrangement links TRBV5-8 to TRBJ1-5; unclear D gene. The length of the CDR3 is 12 residues. Germline V gene lookup returns CDR1 SGHTS and CDR2 YDEGEE. V lost 4 bases and J 7 bases, leaving 9 bases between the germline ends.

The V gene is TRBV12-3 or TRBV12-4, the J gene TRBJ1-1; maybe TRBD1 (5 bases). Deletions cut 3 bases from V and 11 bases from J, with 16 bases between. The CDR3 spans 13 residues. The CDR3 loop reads CASSLVGGVEAFF. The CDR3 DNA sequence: TGTGCCAGCAGTTTGGTCGGGGGGGTGGAGGCTTTCTTT.

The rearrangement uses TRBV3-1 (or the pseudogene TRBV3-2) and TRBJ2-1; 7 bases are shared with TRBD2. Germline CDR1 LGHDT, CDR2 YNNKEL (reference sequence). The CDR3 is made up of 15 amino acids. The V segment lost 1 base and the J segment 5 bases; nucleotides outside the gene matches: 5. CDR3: CASSQGLAENNEQFF. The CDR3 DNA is TGTGCCAGCAGCCAAGGGCTAGCGGAGAACAATGAGCAGTTCTTC.

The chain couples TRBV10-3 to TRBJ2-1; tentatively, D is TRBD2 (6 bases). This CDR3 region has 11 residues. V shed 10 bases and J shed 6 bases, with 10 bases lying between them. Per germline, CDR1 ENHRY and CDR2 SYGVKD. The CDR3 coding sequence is TGTGCCACACAGGAGGGCAATGAGCAGTTCTTC. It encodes CATQEGNEQFF.

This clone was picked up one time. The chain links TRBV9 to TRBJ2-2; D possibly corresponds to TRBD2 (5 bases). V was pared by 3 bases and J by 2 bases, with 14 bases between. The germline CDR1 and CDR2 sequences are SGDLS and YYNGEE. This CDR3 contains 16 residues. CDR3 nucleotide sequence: TGTGCCAGCAGCGGCTATCTCGGGGTTAACACCGGGGAGCTGTTTTTT. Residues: CASSGYLGVNTGELFF.